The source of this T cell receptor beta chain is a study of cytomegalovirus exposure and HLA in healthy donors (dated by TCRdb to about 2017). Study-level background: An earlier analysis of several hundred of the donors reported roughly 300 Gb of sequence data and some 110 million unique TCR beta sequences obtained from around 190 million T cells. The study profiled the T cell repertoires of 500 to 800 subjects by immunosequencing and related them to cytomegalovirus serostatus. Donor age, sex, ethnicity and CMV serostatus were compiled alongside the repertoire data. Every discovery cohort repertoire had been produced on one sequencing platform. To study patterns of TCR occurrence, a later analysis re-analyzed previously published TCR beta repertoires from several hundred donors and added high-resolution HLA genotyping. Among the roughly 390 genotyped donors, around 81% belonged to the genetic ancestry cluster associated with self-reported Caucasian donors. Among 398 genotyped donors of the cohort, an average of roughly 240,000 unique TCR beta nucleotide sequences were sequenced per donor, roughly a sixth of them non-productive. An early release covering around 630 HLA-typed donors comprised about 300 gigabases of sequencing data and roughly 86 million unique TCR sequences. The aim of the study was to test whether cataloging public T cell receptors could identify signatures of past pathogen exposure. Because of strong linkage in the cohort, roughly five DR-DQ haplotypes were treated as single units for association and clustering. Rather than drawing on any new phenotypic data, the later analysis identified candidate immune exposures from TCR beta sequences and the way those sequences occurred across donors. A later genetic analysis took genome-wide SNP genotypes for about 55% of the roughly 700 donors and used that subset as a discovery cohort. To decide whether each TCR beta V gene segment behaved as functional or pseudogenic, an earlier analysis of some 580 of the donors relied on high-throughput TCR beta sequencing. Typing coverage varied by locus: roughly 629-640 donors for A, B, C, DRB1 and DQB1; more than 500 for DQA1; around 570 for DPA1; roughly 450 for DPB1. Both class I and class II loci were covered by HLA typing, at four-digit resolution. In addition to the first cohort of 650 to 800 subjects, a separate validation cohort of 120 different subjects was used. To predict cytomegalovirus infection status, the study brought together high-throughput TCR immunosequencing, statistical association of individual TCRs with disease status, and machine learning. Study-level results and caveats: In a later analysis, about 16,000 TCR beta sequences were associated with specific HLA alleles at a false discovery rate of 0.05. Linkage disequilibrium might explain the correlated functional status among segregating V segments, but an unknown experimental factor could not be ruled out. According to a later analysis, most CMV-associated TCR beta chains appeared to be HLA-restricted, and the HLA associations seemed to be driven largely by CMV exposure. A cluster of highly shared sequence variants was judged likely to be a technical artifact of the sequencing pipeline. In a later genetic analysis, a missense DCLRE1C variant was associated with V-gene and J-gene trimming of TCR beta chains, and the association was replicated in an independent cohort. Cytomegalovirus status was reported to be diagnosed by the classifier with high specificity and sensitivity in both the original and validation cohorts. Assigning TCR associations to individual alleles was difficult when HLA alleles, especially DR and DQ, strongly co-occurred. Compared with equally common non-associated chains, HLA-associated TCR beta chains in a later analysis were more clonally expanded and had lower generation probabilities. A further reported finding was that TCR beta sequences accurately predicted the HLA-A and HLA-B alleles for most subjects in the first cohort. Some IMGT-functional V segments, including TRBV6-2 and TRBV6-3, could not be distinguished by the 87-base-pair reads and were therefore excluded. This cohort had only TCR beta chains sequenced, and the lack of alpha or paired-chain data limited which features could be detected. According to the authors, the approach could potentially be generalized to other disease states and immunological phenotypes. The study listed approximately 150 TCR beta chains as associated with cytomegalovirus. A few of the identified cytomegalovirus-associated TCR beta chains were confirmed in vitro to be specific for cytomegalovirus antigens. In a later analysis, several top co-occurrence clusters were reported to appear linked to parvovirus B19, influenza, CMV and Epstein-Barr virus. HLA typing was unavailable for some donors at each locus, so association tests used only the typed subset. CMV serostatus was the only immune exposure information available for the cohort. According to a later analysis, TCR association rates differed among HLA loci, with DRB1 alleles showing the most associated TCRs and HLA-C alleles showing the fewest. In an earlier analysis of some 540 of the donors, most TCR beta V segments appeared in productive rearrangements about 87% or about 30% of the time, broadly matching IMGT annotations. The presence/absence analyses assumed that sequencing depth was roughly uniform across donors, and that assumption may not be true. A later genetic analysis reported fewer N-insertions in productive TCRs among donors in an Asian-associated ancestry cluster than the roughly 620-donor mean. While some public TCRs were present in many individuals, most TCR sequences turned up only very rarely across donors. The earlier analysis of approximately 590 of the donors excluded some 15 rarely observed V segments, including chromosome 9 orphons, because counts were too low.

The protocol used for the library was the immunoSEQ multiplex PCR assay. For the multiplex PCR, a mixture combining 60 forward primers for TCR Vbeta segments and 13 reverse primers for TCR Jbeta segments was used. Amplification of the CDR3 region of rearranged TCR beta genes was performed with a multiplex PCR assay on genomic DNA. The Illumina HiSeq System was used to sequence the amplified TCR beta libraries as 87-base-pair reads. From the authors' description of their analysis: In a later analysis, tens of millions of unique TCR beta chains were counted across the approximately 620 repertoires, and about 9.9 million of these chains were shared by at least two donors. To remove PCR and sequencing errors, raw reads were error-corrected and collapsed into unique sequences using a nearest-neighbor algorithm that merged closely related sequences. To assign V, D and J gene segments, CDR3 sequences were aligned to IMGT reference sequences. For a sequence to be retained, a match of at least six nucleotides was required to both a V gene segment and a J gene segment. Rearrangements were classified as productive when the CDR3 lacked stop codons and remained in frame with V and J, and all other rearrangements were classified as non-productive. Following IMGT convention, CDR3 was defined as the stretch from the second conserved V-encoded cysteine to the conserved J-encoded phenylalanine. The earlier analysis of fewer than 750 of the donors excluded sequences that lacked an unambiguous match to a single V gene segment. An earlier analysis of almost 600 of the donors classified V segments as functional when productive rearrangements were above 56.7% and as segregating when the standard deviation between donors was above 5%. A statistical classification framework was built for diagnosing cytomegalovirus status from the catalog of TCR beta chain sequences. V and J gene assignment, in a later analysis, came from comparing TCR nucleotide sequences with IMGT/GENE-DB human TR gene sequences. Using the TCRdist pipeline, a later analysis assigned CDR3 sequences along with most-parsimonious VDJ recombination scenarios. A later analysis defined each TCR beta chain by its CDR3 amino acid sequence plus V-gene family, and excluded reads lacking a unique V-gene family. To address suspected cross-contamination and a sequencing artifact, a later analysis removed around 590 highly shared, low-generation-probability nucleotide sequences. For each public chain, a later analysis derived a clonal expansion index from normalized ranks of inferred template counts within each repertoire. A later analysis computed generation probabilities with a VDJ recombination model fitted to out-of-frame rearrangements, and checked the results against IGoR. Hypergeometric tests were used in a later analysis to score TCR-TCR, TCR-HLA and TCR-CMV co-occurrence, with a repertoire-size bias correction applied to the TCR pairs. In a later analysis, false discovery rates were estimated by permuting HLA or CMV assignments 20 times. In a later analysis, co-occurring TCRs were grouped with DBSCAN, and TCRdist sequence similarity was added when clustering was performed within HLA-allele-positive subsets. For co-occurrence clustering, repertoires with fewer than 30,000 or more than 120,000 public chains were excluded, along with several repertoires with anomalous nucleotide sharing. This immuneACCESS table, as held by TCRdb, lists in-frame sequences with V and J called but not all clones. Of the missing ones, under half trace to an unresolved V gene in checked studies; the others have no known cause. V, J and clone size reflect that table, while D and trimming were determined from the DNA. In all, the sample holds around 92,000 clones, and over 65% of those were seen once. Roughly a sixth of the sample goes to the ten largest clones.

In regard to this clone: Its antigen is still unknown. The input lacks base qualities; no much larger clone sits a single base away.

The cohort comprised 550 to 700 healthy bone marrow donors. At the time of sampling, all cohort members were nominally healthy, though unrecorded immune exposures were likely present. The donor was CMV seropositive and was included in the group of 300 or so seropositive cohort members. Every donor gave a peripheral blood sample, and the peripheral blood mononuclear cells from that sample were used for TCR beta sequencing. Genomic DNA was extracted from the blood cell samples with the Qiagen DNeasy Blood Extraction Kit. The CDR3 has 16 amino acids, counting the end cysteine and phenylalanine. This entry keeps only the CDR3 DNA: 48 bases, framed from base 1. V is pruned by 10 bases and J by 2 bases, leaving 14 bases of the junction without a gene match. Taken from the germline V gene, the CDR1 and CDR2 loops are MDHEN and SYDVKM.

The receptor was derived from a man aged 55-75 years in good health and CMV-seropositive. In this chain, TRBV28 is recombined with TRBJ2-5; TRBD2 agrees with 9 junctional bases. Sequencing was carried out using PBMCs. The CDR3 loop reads CATKHAGLALQETQYF. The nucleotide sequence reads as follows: TGTGCCACCAAGCATGCGGGACTAGCCCTTCAAGAGACCCAGTACTTC.